The T cell receptor (beta chain) described here comes from a study of blood T cell repertoires in COVID-19. In the study overall: The samples span acute and convalescent COVID-19 from the United States, Italy and Spain. PBMCs, B-cell-depleted T cells, or T cells were the source of the cDNA or gDNA that made up the material.

Original processing methods: Reference gene primer amplification yielded estimated nucleated cell counts. Sequencing used immunoSEQ multiplex PCR; TCRdb keeps in-frame clones, though not all of them. V, J and clone size are those of that table, while D and trimming were read from the DNA. The sample lists approximately 250,000 clones, under 90% seen once, with roughly 4% in the top ten. The source material was peripheral blood. The origin of this receptor is a man between 60 and 70 years old with acute or convalescent COVID-19.

CDR3 coding DNA: TGTGCCAGCAGCGTAGCGGGACTAGTTGTCGGGGAGCTGTTTTTT. This gives the protein CASSVAGLVVGELFF. The chain couples TRBV9 to TRBJ2-2; 8 bases fit TRBD2. J gave up 7 bases and V 0 bases, and 5 bases lay outside the gene matches. This CDR3 is built from 15 residues. The germline V gene has CDR1 SGDLS and CDR2 YYNGEE.